This passage covers 4 T cell receptor beta chains from one sample sequenced in a study of CD8 T cells in ankylosing spondylitis. TCRdb itself ran the 5' RACE reads through MiXCR, one entry per CDR3 protein. The sample yields around 220,000 distinct CDR3 sequences, around 18% seen once. Study observations and caveats: Blood of patients with ankylosing spondylitis appeared to be characterized by a TCR beta motif of eight highly homologous variants.

No antigen has been assigned to these receptors. Sequenced sample: blood, either unsorted or a sorted T cell fraction (not recorded which). Receptor source: a male donor with ankylosing spondylitis.

The V call is TRBV6-1, the J call TRBJ1-2; possible D gene TRBD1, 6 bases. V shed 6 bases and J shed 1 base, with 15 bases lying between them. The CDR3 length is 15 residues. CDR1 MNHNS and CDR2 SASEGT come from the germline V gene. The CDR3 here is CASREGVSLNYGYTF. CDR3 DNA: TGTGCCAGCAGAGAGGGGGTCTCCCTTAACTATGGCTACACCTTC.

About this clonotype: Germline is not matched at one junction end, which may reflect a read error. J is TRBJ2-1 and V is TRBV10-3; D not resolved. This CDR3 has 14 amino acids. Germline V gene sequence: CDR1 ENHRY, CDR2 SYGVKD. The DNA for the CDR3 is TGTGCCAACAGTGAGTCGTTTCGTGGCGATGAGCAGTTCTTC. Translation gives CANSESFRGDEQFF.

In its sample, this clonotype was seen a few times. The V call is TRBV2, the J call TRBJ2-2; 10 nucleotides line up with TRBD2. Germline-derived CDR1 and CDR2 are SNHLY and FYNNEI. The V gene end was trimmed by 3 bases and the J gene end by 4 bases; junction bases not matched to a gene: 11. The CDR3 runs 18 residues. CDR3 region: CASSDPFQREGPTGELFF. The CDR3 nucleotides read TGTGCCAGCAGTGATCCCTTTCAGCGGGAGGGCCCCACCGGGGAGCTGTTTTTT.

V is TRBV6-5 and J is TRBJ2-1; 7 nucleotides align to TRBD1. Germline-derived CDR1 and CDR2 are MNHEY and SVGAGI. V dropped 2 bases and J dropped 5; count of bases not matched to a gene: 3. The CDR3 is 14 residues long. CDR3 region: CASSYGTANNEQFF. CDR3 nucleotides: TGTGCCAGCAGTTACGGGACAGCGAACAATGAGCAGTTCTTC.